This TCR beta chain derives from a study of identical twins. General study findings and limits: Invariant cells of the MAIT and iNKT types might have partly distorted the zero-insertion analyses.

The authors used template switching to add a universal primer site and gave cDNA unique molecular identifiers. TCRdb reprocessed the 5' RACE reads with MiXCR, giving one entry per CDR3 protein. The sample has hundreds of thousands of distinct CDR3 sequences, 6.1% seen once. Per the germline V gene, CDR1 is DFQATT and CDR2 is SNEGSKA (reference sequence). The CDR3 is 14 amino acids. About this clonotype itself: No antigen is known for it.

The V and J genes are TRBV20-1 and TRBJ1-1; D is possibly TRBD1 (5 bases). The sequencing sample was made of naive T cells sorted from blood. The TCR comes from a man aged 18 to 29 in good health. The CDR3 loop is CRAAGLTSNTEAFF. The CDR3 bases are TGCAGGGCTGCGGGGCTTACCTCGAACACTGAAGCTTTCTTT.